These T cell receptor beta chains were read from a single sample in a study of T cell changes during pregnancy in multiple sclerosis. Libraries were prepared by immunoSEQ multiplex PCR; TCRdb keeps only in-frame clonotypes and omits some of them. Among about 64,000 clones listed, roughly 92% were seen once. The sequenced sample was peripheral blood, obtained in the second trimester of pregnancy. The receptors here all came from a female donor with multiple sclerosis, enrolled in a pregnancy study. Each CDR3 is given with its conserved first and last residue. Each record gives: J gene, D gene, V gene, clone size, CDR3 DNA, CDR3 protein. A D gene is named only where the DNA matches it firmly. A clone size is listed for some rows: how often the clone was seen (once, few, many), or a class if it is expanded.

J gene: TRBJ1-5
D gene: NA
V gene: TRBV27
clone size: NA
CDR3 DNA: TGTGCCAGCAGCCTCAGGGGCCCTTCGGAGCCCCAGCATTTT
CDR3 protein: CASSLRGPSEPQHF

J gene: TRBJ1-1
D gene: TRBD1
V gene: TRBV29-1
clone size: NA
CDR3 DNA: TGCAGCGTTGAATATTTGGGGGTCAGGGGGCTCACTGAAGCTTTCTTT
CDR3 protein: CSVEYLGVRGLTEAFF

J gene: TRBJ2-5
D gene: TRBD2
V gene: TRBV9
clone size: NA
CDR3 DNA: TGTGCCAGCAGCGTGGGACTAGCGGGGGAAGAGACCCAGTACTTC
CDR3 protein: CASSVGLAGEETQYF

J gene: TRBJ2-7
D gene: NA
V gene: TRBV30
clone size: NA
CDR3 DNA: TGTGCCTGGAGCGGAGGCCACGAGCAGTACTTC
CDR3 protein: CAWSGGHEQYF

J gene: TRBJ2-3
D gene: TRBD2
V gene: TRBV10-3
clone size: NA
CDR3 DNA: TGTGCCATCACGACTAGCGGGGGTAGCACAGATACGCAGTATTTT
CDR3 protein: CAITTSGGSTDTQYF

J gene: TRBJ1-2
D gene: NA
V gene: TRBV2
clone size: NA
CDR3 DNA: TGTGCCAGCAGGCCAGACGGGGGGGCGAATGAGGGCTACACCTTC
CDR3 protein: CASRPDGGANEGYTF

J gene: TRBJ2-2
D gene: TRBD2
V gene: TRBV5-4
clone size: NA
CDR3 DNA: TGTGCCAGCAGCTTAGGACTAGCGGGAGATACCGGGGAGCTGTTTTTT
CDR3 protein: CASSLGLAGDTGELFF

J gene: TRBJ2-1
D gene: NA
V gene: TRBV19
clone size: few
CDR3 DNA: TGTGCCAGTAGTGCGGGGAGAGGCCTCAATGAGCAGTTCTTC
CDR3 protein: CASSAGRGLNEQFF

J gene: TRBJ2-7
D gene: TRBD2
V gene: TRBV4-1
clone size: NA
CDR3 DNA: TGCGCCAGCTCCCTAGTCGAGCGGGGCAGGGAAGTCGACGAGCAGTACTTC
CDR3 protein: CASSLVERGREVDEQYF

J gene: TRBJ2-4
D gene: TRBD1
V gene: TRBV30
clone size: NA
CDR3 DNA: TGTGCCTGGAGTCCGTTGGGGACAGGGACCTTAAACATTCAGTACTTC
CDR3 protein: CAWSPLGTGTLNIQYF

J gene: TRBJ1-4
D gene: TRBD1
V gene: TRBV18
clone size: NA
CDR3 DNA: TGTGCCAGCTCACCATCGTCTGCCGGGACAGAATCACTGTTTTTT
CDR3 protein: CASSPSSAGTESLFF

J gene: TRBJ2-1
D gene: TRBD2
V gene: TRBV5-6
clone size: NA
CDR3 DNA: TGTGCCAGCAGCTTAGACGGACTAGCGATGTACAATGAGCAGTTCTTC
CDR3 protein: CASSLDGLAMYNEQFF

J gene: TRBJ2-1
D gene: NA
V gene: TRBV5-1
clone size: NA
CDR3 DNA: TGCGCCAGCATCCCAGCGACTAGAGCGGTCTACAATGAGCAGTTCTTC
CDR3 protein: CASIPATRAVYNEQFF

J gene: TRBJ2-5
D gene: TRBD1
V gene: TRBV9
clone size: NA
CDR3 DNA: TGTGCCAGCAGCGCTCGGGACAGGGAGACCCAGTACTTC
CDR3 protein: CASSARDRETQYF

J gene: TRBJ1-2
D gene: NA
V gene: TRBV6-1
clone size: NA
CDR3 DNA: TGTGCCAGCGCAGCTAACTATGGCTACACCTTC
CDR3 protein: CASAANYGYTF

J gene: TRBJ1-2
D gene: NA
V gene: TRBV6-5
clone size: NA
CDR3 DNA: TGTGCCAGCCGGCGGGGCGCGAGGGGCTACACCTTC
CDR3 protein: CASRRGARGYTF

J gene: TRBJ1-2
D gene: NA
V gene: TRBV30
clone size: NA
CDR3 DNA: TGTGCCTGGAGTAGGACAGTTGGCTACACCTTC
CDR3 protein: CAWSRTVGYTF

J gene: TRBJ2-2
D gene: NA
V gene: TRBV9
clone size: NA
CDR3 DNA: TGTGCCAGCAGCCCCAGTCGTAGGGGCGGGGAGCTGTTTTTT
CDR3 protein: CASSPSRRGGELFF

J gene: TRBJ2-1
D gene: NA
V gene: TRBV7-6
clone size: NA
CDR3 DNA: TGTGCCAGCAGCCTCCCAGGGTTTGGTGAGCAGTTCTTC
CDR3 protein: CASSLPGFGEQFF

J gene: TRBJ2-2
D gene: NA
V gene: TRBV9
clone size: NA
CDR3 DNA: TGTGCCAGCTCGATGGAGGGGCAGAACACCGGGGAGCTGTTTTTT
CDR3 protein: CASSMEGQNTGELFF

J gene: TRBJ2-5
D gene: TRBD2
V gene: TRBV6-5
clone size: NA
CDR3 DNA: TGTGCCAGCAGTTACTCGAAGGCGGGAGATGTGACCCAGTACTTC
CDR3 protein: CASSYSKAGDVTQYF

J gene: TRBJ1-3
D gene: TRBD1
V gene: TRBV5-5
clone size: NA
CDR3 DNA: TGTGCCAGCAGCTGGGGACAGGGGAGAGGAAACACCATATATTTT
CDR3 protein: CASSWGQGRGNTIYF

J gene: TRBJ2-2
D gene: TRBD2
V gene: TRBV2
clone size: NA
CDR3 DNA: TGTGCCAGCAGTCCGGGACTAGCCGACACCGGGGAGCTGTTTTTT
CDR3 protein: CASSPGLADTGELFF

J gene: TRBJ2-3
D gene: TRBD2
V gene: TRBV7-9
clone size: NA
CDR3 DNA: TGTGCCAGCAGCTCGGGACTAGCGGGGGGGATAACTAGCACAGATACGCAGTATTTT
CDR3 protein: CASSSGLAGGITSTDTQYF

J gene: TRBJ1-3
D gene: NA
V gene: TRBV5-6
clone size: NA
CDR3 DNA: TGTGCCAGCAGCTTGTTGAGCTCTGGAAACACCATATATTTT
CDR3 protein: CASSLLSSGNTIYF

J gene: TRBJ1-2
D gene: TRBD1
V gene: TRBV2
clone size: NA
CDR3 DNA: TGTGCCAGCAGGATTAACAGGGGCAAAGGCTACACCTTC
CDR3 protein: CASRINRGKGYTF

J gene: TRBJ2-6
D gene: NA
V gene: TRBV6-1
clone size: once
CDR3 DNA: TGTGCCAGCAGCATCAGGGCGTCTGGGGCCAACGTCCTGACTTTC
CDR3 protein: CASSIRASGANVLTF

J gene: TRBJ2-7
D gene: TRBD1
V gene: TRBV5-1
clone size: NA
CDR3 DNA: TGCGCCAGCAGCCTGATAAGCGACAGGGGGCGTGAGCAGTACTTC
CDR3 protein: CASSLISDRGREQYF

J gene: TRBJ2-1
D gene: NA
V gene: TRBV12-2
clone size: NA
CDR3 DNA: TGTGCAAGTCGCTTAGTCGGAGGGTCTAGCGGGAGTAGCAATGAGCAGTTCTTC
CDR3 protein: CASRLVGGSSGSSNEQFF

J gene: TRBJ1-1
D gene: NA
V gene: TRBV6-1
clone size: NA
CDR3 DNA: TGTGCCAGCAGTGAGCAACAGGGCATGAACACTGAAGCTTTCTTT
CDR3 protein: CASSEQQGMNTEAFF

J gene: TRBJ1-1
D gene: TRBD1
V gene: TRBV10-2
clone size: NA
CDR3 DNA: TGCGCCAGCAGTATAGCCGGGACAGAAAACACTGAAGCTTTCTTT
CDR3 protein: CASSIAGTENTEAFF

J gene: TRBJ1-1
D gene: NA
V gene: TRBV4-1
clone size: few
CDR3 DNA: TGCGCCAGCAGCCCCCGGCCACCACCGGGACAGAACACTGAAGCTTTCTTT
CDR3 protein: CASSPRPPPGQNTEAFF

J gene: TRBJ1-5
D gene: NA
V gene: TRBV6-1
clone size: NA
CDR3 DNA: TGTGCCAGCAGTGAAGAAGGATTCCCGGGGTATAGCAATCAGCCCCAGCATTTT
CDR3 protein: CASSEEGFPGYSNQPQHF

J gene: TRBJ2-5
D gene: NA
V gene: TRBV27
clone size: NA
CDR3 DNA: TGTGCCAGCAGTTTGGCAGTTCAAGAGACCCAGTACTTC
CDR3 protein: CASSLAVQETQYF

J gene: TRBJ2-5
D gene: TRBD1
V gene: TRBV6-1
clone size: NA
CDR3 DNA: TGTGCCAGCAGCGGGGACAGGGGGCGAGGAGAGACCCAGTACTTC
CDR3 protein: CASSGDRGRGETQYF

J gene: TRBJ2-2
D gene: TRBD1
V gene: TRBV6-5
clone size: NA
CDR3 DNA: TGTGCCAGCAGTCGGACGACAGGGCTGGCCGGGGAGCTGTTTTTT
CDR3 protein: CASSRTTGLAGELFF

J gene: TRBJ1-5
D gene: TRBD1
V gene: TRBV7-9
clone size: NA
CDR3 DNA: TGTGCCAGCAGCTTAGGTGGGACAGCGGTGGGTCAGCCCCAGCATTTT
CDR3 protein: CASSLGGTAVGQPQHF

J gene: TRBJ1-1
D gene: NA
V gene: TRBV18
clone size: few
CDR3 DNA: TGTGCCAGCTCACCCCCCGCGGGGAACACTGAAGCTTTCTTT
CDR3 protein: CASSPPAGNTEAFF

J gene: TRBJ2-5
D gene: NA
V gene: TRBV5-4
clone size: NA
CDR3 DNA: TGTGCCAGCAGCTTTTTTTTTACAGGGAACACAGAGACCCAGTACTTC
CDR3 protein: CASSFFFTGNTETQYF

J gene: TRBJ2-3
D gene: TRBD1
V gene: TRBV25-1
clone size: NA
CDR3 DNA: TGTGCCAGCAGTGGGTCCGGGACAGGGAGAGATACGCAGTATTTT
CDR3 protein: CASSGSGTGRDTQYF

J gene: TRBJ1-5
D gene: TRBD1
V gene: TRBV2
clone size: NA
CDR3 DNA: TGTGCCAGCAGGGGGACAGGGGGCGGTCAGCCCCAGCATTTT
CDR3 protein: CASRGTGGGQPQHF

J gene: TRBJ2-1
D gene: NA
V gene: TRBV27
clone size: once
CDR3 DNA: TGTGCCAGCAGACCGGGAGCGGTTGACAATGAGCAGTTCTTC
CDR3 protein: CASRPGAVDNEQFF